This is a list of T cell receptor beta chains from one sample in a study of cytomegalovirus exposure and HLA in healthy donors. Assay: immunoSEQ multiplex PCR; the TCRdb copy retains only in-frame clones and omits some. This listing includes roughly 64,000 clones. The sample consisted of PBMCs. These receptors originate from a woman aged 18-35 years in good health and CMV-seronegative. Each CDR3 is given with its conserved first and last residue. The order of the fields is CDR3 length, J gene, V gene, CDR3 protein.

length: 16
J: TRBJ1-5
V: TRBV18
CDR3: CASSPGRQGTGEPQHF

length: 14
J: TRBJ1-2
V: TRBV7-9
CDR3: CASGNQAGNYGYTF

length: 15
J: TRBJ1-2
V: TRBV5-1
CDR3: CASSIKAGDFYGYTF

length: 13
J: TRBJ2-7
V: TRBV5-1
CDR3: CASSPGSAYEQYF

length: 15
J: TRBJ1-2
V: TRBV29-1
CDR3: CSVEVGDRGRDGYTF

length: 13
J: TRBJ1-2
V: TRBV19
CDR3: CASKKQGNYGYTF

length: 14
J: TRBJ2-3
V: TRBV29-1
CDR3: CSVEGGAGKDTQYF

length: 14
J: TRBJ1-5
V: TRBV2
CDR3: CASTTGNRNQPQHF

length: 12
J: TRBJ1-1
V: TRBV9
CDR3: CASSRGSTEAFF

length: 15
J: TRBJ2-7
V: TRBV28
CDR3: CASSLAGASSYEQYF

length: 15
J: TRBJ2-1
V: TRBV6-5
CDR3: CASSYEAGAGGEQFF

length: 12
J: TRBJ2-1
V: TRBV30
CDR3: CAWSPDVNEQFF

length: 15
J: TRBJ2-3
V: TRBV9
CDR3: CASSVATGYADTQYF

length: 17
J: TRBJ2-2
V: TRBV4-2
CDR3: CASSPGLAGAGTGELFF

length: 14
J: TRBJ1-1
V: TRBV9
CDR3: CASSYEDRATEAFF

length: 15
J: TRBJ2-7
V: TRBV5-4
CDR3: CASSFGRGGSYEQYF

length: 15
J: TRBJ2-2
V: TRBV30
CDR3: CAWSALAGGTGELFF

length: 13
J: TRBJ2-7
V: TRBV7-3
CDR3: CASSLDRAREQYF

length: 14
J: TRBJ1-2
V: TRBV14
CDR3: CASSQVSSGYGYTF

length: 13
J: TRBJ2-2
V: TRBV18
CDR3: CASSQTNTGELFF

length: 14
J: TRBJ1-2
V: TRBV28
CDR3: CASRGHTRNLDWTF

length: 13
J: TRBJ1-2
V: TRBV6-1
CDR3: CASSEWTGYGYTF

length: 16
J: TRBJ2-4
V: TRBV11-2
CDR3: CASSLELDRVGNIQYF

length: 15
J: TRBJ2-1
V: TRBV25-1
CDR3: CASRGGGGSYNEQFF

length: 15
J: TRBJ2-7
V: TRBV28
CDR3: CASSRPGTGAREQYF

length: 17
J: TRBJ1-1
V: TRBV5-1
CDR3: CASSLGQGTYLNTEAFF

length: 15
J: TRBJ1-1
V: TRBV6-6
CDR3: CASRTNRGRIPEAFF

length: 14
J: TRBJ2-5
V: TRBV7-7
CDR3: CASSLDAGAETQYF

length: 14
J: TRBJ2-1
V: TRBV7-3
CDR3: CASSPRTSPNEQFF

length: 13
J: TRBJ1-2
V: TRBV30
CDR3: CAWSRQGLYGYTF

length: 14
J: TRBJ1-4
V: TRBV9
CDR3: CASSVGQGDEKLFF

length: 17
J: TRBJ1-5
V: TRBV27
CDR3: CASSFTGFTASNQPQHF

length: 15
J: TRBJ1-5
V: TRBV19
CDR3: CASSVRTASNQPQHF

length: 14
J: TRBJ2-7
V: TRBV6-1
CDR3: CASSESSDRAGQYF

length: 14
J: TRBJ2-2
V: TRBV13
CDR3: CASSVRGVIGELFF

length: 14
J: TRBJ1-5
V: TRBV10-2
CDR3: CASSHGGQSQPQHF

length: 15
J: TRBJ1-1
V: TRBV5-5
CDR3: CASRGDRGQDTEAFF

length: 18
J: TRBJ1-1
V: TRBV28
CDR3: CASSPGAYLDRGYTEAFF

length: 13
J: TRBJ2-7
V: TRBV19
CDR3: CASSIVAQYEQYF

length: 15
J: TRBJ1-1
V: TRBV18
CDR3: CASSPLGQPDTEAFF

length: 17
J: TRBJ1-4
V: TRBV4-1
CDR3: CASSRGSGDRGEGKLFF

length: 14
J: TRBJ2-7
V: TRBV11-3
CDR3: CASSLPGRVGEQYF